This T cell receptor (beta chain) was recorded in a study of graft-versus-host responses after intestinal transplantation. Across the whole study: Each recipient received anti-thymocyte globulin induction, then tacrolimus and steroids for approximately three years.

Overall study findings and caveats: Investigators detected GvH clones in recipient marrow, with some emerging earlier in ileum or blood.

About this clone itself: As yet, its antigen is unknown.

The CDR3 length is 16 residues. Germline loops: CDR1 SGHNT, CDR2 YYREEE (reference sequence). V dropped 5 bases and J dropped 4; count of bases not matched to a gene: 11. Profiled with immunoSEQ multiplex PCR; TCRdb holds only in-frame clones, not every one. The repertoire includes around 37,000 clones, under 85% of them detected once, and 3% to 4% sits in the top ten. This chain joins TRBV5-4 and TRBJ2-2, with 7 bases aligning to TRBD1. This clonotype was obtained from a human patient who received an intestinal transplant, so some T cells may come from the graft donor. This specimen was PBMCs, taken about 1,000 days after transplant. The CDR3 reads CASSPGRGQTTGELFF. As DNA, the CDR3 is TGTGCCAGCAGTCCAGGTAGGGGACAGACCACCGGGGAGCTGTTTTTT.